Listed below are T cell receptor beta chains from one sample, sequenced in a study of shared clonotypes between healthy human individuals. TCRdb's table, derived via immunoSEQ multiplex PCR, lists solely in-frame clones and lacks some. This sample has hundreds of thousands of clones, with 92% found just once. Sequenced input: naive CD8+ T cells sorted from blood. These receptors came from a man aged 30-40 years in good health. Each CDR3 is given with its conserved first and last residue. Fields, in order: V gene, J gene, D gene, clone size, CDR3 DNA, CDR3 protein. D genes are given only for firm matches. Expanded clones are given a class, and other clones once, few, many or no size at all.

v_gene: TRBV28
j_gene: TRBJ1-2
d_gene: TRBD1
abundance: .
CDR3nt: TGTGCCAGCAGTACCAGACAGGGAGGGCCGGATTACTATGGCTACACCTTC
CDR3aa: CASSTRQGGPDYYGYTF

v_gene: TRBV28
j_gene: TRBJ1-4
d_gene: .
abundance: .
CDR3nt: TGTGCCAGCAGTTTCCCGGGATTACGGAATGAAAAACTGTTTTTT
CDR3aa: CASSFPGLRNEKLFF

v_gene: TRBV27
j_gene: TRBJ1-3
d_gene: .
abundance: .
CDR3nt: TGTGCCAGCAGTTTAGTGGGGGGGCGGCAAAACACCATATATTTT
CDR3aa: CASSLVGGRQNTIYF

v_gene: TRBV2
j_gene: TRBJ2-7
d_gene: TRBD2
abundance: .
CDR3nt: TGTGCCAGCAGTGAAGCCGGACTAGCGGGCGGGCTTTCCTCCTACGAGCAGTACTTC
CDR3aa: CASSEAGLAGGLSSYEQYF

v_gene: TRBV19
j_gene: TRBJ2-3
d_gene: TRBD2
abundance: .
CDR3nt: TGTGCCAGTAGTCTACTAGCGGGCACAGATACGCAGTATTTT
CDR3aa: CASSLLAGTDTQYF

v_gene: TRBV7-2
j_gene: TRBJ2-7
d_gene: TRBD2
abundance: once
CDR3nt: TGTGCCAGCAGCCAGGGGACTAGCGGCATCTACGAGCAGTACTTC
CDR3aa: CASSQGTSGIYEQYF

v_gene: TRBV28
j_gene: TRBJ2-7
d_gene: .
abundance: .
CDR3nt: TGTGCCAGCAGTTTATTAAGGGGATCCTACGAGCAGTACTTC
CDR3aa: CASSLLRGSYEQYF

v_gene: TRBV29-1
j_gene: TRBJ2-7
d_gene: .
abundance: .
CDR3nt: TGCAGCGTAAGAACAGGTAGCTCCTACGAGCAGTACTTC
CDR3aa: CSVRTGSSYEQYF

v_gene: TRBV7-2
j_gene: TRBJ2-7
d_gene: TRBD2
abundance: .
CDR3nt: TGTGCCAGCAGCTTAGAACTAGCGGGAGATGTCTACTTC
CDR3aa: CASSLELAGDVYF

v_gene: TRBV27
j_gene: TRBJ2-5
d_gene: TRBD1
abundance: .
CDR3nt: TGTGCCAGCAGTTTTGGACAGGGGTCCGGGATGACCCAGTACTTC
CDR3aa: CASSFGQGSGMTQYF

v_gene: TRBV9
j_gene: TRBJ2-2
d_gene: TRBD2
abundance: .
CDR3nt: TGTGCCAGCAGCGTAGCTGGACTAGCGGGCGGCGCGAACACCGGGGAGCTGTTTTTT
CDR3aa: CASSVAGLAGGANTGELFF